This entry lists 29 T cell receptor beta chains sequenced from one sample in a study of blood T cell repertoires in COVID-19. Profiling relied on immunoSEQ multiplex PCR, and the TCRdb table lists in-frame clones only, not all of them. This table has some 220,000 clones, around four fifths appearing once. Sequenced input: peripheral blood. The origin of the receptors is a woman aged 55-70 years who had recovered from COVID-19.

The chain recombines TRBV11-2 with TRBJ2-1; maybe TRBD2 (6 bases). Trimming shortened V by 3 bases and J by 6 bases, and 18 bases separated the two germline ends. The germline CDR1 and CDR2 sequences are SGHAT and FQNNGV. The CDR3 sequence is 16 residues long. This CDR3 reads CASSFLQSGVGNEQFF. The CDR3 DNA follows: TGTGCCAGCAGCTTCCTCCAGTCGGGGGTGGGCAATGAGCAGTTCTTC. The full variable domain, with the rest looked up from reference TRBV11-2 and TRBJ2-1, is EAGVAQSPRYKIIEKRQSVAFWCNPISGHATLYWYQQILGQGPKLLIQFQNNGVVDDSQLPKDRFSAERLKGVDSTLKIQPAKLEDSAVYLCASSFLQSGVGNEQFFGPGTRLTVL.

This clone has only a few counts. This specimen includes other DNA sequences encoding the same CDR3. This rearrangement joins TRBV7-2 to TRBJ2-7, with 7 bases fitting TRBD1. Germline V CDR1 and CDR2: SGHTA, FQGNSA. The junction had 8 bases not matched to a gene; V was cut back by 5 bases and J by 4 bases. This CDR3 region has 14 residues. The CDR3 nucleotides are TGTGCCAGCAGCATAAGCACAGGGGAGTACGAGCAGTACTTC. The encoded protein is CASSISTGEYEQYF.

The rearrangement links TRBV4-1 to TRBJ1-2; D is ambiguous. Trimming stripped 1 base from V and 10 bases from J, with 10 bases between. The germline CDR1 and CDR2 sequences are MGHRA and YSYEKL. This CDR3 spans 12 amino acids. Here the CDR3 reads CASSQVPGIYTF. The CDR3 DNA reads as TGCGCCAGCAGCCAAGTCCCGGGAATCTACACCTTC.

Only one count was recorded for this clone. This sequence joins TRBV9 and TRBJ2-3, with D hard to call. V gave up 2 bases and J gave up 0 bases, with 13 bases separating them. From germline, CDR1 is SGDLS and CDR2 YYNGEE. The CDR3 length is 16 residues. The CDR3 sequence is CASSVPTGPSTDTQYF. The CDR3 nucleotides read TGTGCCAGCAGCGTTCCTACTGGGCCCAGCACAGATACGCAGTATTTT.

This clone was seen just once. The V and J genes are TRBV7-3 and TRBJ2-5; perhaps TRBD2 as D (6 bases). V was pared by 5 bases and J by 0 bases, with 13 bases between. This CDR3 comprises 15 residues. Germline assignment: CDR1 SGHTA and CDR2 FQGTGA. The CDR3 spells CASSPFAGNQETQYF. The CDR3 region has the DNA TGTGCCAGCAGCCCATTCGCGGGGAACCAAGAGACCCAGTACTTC. Full variable domain (missing parts from reference TRBV7-3 and TRBJ2-5): GAGVSQTPSNKVTEKGKYVELRCDPISGHTALYWYRQSLGQGPEFLIYFQGTGAADDSGLPNDRFFAVRPEGSVSTLKIQRTERGDSAVYLCASSPFAGNQETQYFGPGTRLLVL.

The rearrangement uses TRBV27 and TRBJ2-7, with D possibly matching TRBD1 (6 bases). Germline V gene lookup returns CDR1 MNHEY and CDR2 SMNVEV (reference sequence). CDR3 length: 14 amino acids. V gave up 4 bases and J gave up 7 bases, with 17 bases separating them. The CDR3 spells CASSSADSPREQYF. The CDR3 DNA reads as TGTGCCAGCAGTTCCGCGGACAGTCCTAGGGAGCAGTACTTC.

Only a few counts were recorded for this clone. The chain recombines TRBV7-2 with TRBJ2-3; 9 bases are shared with TRBD2. CDR1 and CDR2 from the germline V gene are SGHTA and FQGNSA. The V gene end was trimmed by 5 bases and the J gene end by 1 base; junction bases not matched to a gene: 4. CDR3 length equals 15 residues. DNA of the CDR3: TGTGCCAGCAGCCCAGGGACTAGCCGCACAGATACGCAGTATTTT. It specifies CASSPGTSRTDTQYF. The complete variable domain, with remaining parts taken from reference TRBV7-2 and TRBJ2-3, reads GAGVSQSPSNKVTEKGKDVELRCDPISGHTALYWYRQSLGQGLEFLIYFQGNSAPDKSGLPSDRFSAERTGGSVSTLTIQRTQQEDSAVYLCASSPGTSRTDTQYFGPGTRLTVL.

The chain combines TRBV25-1 with TRBJ1-1, with a weak D call TRBD1 (5 bases). CDR1 is MGHDK and CDR2 is SYGVNS in the germline V gene. V lost 1 base to trimming and J lost 0 bases, with 9 bases between them. The CDR3 spans 15 residues. CDR3 amino acids: CASSESRGMNTEAFF. The DNA of the CDR3 is TGTGCCAGCAGTGAATCGCGGGGGATGAACACTGAAGCTTTCTTT.

This chain joins TRBV27 and TRBJ1-6; 7 nucleotides line up with TRBD1. The CDR3 extends over 16 amino acids. The trim removed 8 bases at V and 8 bases at J, leaving 15 bases unmatched. Germline CDR1 is MNHEY and CDR2 is SMNVEV (reference sequence). The CDR3 nucleotides are TGTGCCAGCGGGGACAGACTTGGTGGTGAGGATTCACCCCTCCACTTT. Translation gives CASGDRLGGEDSPLHF.

The chain couples TRBV7-2 to TRBJ1-2; possibly TRBD1 for D (6 bases). Between the trimmed V and J ends, which lost 1 base and 5 bases, there was a span of 11 bases. From germline, CDR1 is SGHTA and CDR2 FQGNSA. The CDR3 extends over 14 amino acids. CDR3 region: CASSLVAGEYGYTF. The DNA for the CDR3 is TGTGCCAGCAGCTTAGTCGCAGGGGAATATGGCTACACCTTC.

J is TRBJ1-1 and V is TRBV6-2 or TRBV6-3; D gene ambiguous. V was cut by 2 bases and J by 0 bases, with 4 bases left in between. From germline, CDR1 is MNHEY and CDR2 SVGEGT. The CDR3 runs 13 residues. CDR3 nucleotides: TGTGCCAGCAGTTACAGCATGAACACTGAAGCTTTCTTT. Translated: CASSYSMNTEAFF.

The V and J genes are TRBV3-1 (or the pseudogene TRBV3-2) and TRBJ1-2, with D perhaps TRBD1 (6 bases). Germline CDR1 is LGHDT and CDR2 is YNNKEL (reference sequence). The CDR3 totals 17 residues. The germline V and J ends were trimmed by 0 bases and 4 bases, with 18 bases remaining between them. The CDR3 DNA sequence: TGTGCCAGCAGCCAAGATGGGGGAGTTGGCAGGGGCTATGGCTACACCTTC. Protein sequence: CASSQDGGVGRGYGYTF.

The V gene is TRBV7-2, the J gene TRBJ2-7; TRBD2 matches 8 bases. V was clipped by 4 bases and J by 2 bases; unmatched bases: 4. The CDR3 runs 14 residues. Germline lookup yields CDR1 SGHTA and CDR2 FQGNSA. The CDR3 nucleotides are TGTGCCAGCAGCTCCGCGGGGGGCCCCTACGAGCAGTACTTC. It codes for CASSSAGGPYEQYF. Full variable domain (missing parts from reference TRBV7-2 and TRBJ2-7): GAGVSQSPSNKVTEKGKDVELRCDPISGHTALYWYRQSLGQGLEFLIYFQGNSAPDKSGLPSDRFSAERTGGSVSTLTIQRTQQEDSAVYLCASSSAGGPYEQYFGPGTRLTVT.

The chain recombines TRBV30 with TRBJ1-3; 7 nucleotides match TRBD1. The trim removed 5 bases at V and 0 bases at J, leaving 4 bases unmatched. The CDR3 spans 14 residues. The germline CDR1 and CDR2 sequences are GTSNPN and SVGIG (reference sequence). The CDR3 reads CAWEGQTSGNTIYF. In DNA form, the CDR3 reads TGTGCCTGGGAGGGACAGACCTCTGGAAACACCATATATTTT. Supplemented by reference TRBV30 and TRBJ1-3, the full variable domain reads SQTIHQWPATLVQPVGSPLSLECTVEGTSNPNLYWYRQAAGRGLQLLFYSVGIGQISSEVPQNLSASRPQDRQFILSSKKLLLSDSGFYLCAWEGQTSGNTIYFGEGSWLTVV.

In this sample, this clone turned up a few times. V is TRBV7-9 and J is TRBJ2-5; the match to TRBD2 covers 9 bases. The CDR3 loop spans 18 amino acids. Trimming cost V 2 bases and J 5 bases; bases outside gene matches: 15. Germline CDR1 and CDR2: SEHNR and FQNEAQ (reference sequence). The CDR3, as DNA: TGTGCCAGCAGCTTACTTGACGCTAGCGGGGCGTCAAGGGAGACCCAGTACTTC. Residues: CASSLLDASGASRETQYF.

This clone appeared once. This chain joins TRBV4-2 and TRBJ2-4, with D possibly matching TRBD2 (6 bases). The CDR3 is 16 residues long. V lost 2 bases to trimming and J lost 2 bases, with 13 bases between them. Per the germline V gene, CDR1 is LGHNA and CDR2 is YNFKEQ. The CDR3 nucleotides read TGTGCCAGCAGCCAACGGAGTCGGACTACCAAAAACATTCAGTACTTC. It specifies CASSQRSRTTKNIQYF.

A word on this clone: The sample holds other DNA sequences that translate to the same CDR3. The chain couples TRBV7-2 to TRBJ1-2; TRBD1 matches 8 bases. CDR1 and CDR2 (germline): SGHTA, FQGNSA. There are 14 residues in the CDR3. V lost 5 bases to trimming and J lost 3 bases; unmatched junction nucleotides: 5. Here the CDR3 reads CASSPQGADYGYTF. CDR3 nucleotide sequence: TGTGCCAGCAGCCCGCAGGGGGCGGACTATGGCTACACCTTC.

V and J are TRBV4-3 and TRBJ2-7; 12 nucleotides match TRBD2. After removal of 2 bases from V and 6 bases from J, the junction contained 2 bases not matched to a gene. Germline CDR1 reads LGHNA; CDR2 reads YSLEER. The CDR3 consists of 14 residues. Here the CDR3 DNA reads TGCGCCAGCAGCCAACTAGCGGGGGGGCGCGAGCAGTACTTC. Protein: CASSQLAGGREQYF.

This chain connects TRBV30 to TRBJ1-1; D may be TRBD1 (5 bases). From germline, CDR1 is GTSNPN and CDR2 SVGIG (reference sequence). Trimming took off 6 bases at V and 0 bases at J, with 14 bases between the two ends. CDR3 length: 14 amino acids. The CDR3 sequence: CACIRDRLNTEAFF. CDR3 DNA sequence: TGTGCCTGTATCCGAGACAGATTGAACACTGAAGCTTTCTTT.

The table lists this clone with a few counts. The chain employs TRBV5-4 and TRBJ2-1; 7 bases match TRBD2. Germline assignment: CDR1 SGHNT and CDR2 YYREEE (reference sequence). This CDR3 contains 15 residues. J was trimmed by 0 bases and V by 1 base; bases with no gene match: 1. The CDR3 coding sequence is TGTGCCAGCAGCTTGCCGGGGGGCTCCTACAATGAGCAGTTCTTC. Protein product: CASSLPGGSYNEQFF. Drawing the rest from reference TRBV5-4 and TRBJ2-1, the complete variable domain is ETGVTQSPTHLIKTRGQQVTLRCSSQSGHNTVSWYQQALGQGPQFIFQYYREEENGRGNFPPRFSGLQFPNYSSELNVNALELDDSALYLCASSLPGGSYNEQFFGPGTRLTVL.

CDR3 protein: CASSVMREAGREYF. CDR3 DNA: TGTGCCAGCAGTGTCATGAGGGAAGCGGGGCGGGAGTACTTC. The rearrangement links TRBV2 to TRBJ2-7; 7 bases are a match to TRBD2. This CDR3 contains 14 residues. J was trimmed by 11 bases and V by 4 bases; bases with no gene match: 14. In germline, CDR1 is SNHLY, CDR2 FYNNEI.

The rearrangement joins TRBV19 to TRBJ1-6; no firm D call. With 1 base removed from V and 8 bases from J, the gap between germline ends came to 9 bases. CDR1 and CDR2 (germline): LNHDA, SQIVND (reference sequence). CDR3 size: 14 residues. In DNA, the CDR3 is TGTGCCAGTAGTATAGCCCAACACCATTCACCCCTCCACTTT. It specifies CASSIAQHHSPLHF.

The rearrangement joins TRBV6-5 to TRBJ1-6; maybe TRBD1 (6 bases). Germline assignment: CDR1 MNHEY and CDR2 SVGAGI. The V gene lost 7 bases and the J gene lost 10 bases, with 17 bases spanning the gap. The CDR3 totals 14 residues. CDR3 amino acids: CASTIQGPGSPLHF. The CDR3 nucleotides are TGTGCCAGCACAATACAGGGCCCGGGGTCACCCCTCCACTTT.

The chain has TRBV10-3 and TRBJ1-5; D is ambiguous. Trimming cost V 0 bases and J 1 base, with 13 bases left between them. In germline, CDR1 is ENHRY, CDR2 SYGVKD. The CDR3 is 17 residues long. CDR3 in amino acids: CAISESAIRQSNQPQHF. CDR3 DNA: TGTGCCATCAGTGAGTCCGCGATCAGGCAGAGCAATCAGCCCCAGCATTTT.

The count of this clone is one. The chain combines TRBV5-1 with TRBJ2-2; D might be TRBD1 (6 bases). The CDR3 length is 16 residues. The ends were cut back, 4 bases at V and 3 bases at J, with 16 bases in the middle. The V gene's germline CDR1 is SGHRS and CDR2 YFSETQ. The CDR3 region is CASSELGHRYTGELFF. Written as DNA, the CDR3 is TGCGCCAGCAGCGAGCTGGGACACCGGTACACCGGGGAGCTGTTTTTT.

The chain uses TRBV27 and TRBJ1-6, with D possibly TRBD1 on 6 matching bases. V was shortened by 6 bases and J by 5 bases, with 17 bases between the two germline ends. The CDR3 is made up of 16 amino acids. The germline CDR1 and CDR2 sequences are MNHEY and SMNVEV (reference sequence). The CDR3 is CASRSGQPGDNSPLHF. For the CDR3, the DNA is TGTGCCAGCAGATCTGGACAGCCCGGTGATAATTCACCCCTCCACTTT.

The chain is built from TRBV28 and TRBJ2-5; TRBD2 aligns across 13 bases. Per germline, CDR1 MDHEN and CDR2 SYDVKM. Trimming took 10 bases from V and 5 from J; bases not matched to a gene: 4. The CDR3 length is 13 residues. The CDR3 is CATRTSGGETQYF. The DNA of the CDR3 is TGTGCCACCAGGACTAGCGGGGGTGAGACCCAGTACTTC.

The chain carries TRBV10-3 and TRBJ2-3; TRBD2 matches at 11 bases. The CDR3 is made up of 17 amino acids. Germline-derived CDR1 and CDR2 are ENHRY and SYGVKD. V gave up 10 bases and J gave up 0 bases; unmatched junction bases: 12. CDR3 DNA sequence: TGTGCCACCCGAGGGCTAGCGGGGGGTCTCAGCACAGATACGCAGTATTTT. Encoded protein: CATRGLAGGLSTDTQYF.

The chain has TRBV19 and TRBJ1-4; 7 positions agree with TRBD1. Germline V lookup: CDR1 LNHDA, CDR2 SQIVND (reference sequence). The CDR3 is 14 residues long. J gave up 6 bases and V 4 bases, and 5 bases lay outside the gene matches. In DNA form, the CDR3 reads TGTGCCAGTAGTAACAGGGGAGGCGATGAAAAACTGTTTTTT. This codes for CASSNRGGDEKLFF.